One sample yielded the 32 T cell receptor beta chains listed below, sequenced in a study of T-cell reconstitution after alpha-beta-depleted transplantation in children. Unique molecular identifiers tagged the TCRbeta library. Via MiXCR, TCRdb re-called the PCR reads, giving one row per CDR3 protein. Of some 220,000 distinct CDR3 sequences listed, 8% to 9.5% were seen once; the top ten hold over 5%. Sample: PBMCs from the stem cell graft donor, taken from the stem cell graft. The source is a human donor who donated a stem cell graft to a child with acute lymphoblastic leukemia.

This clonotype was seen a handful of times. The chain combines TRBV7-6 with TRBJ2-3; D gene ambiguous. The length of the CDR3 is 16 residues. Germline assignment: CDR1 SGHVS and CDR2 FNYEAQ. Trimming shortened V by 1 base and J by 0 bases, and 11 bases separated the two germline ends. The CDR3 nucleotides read TGTGCCAGCAGCTTAGATCCTCGATCGAGCACAGATACGCAGTATTTT. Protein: CASSLDPRSSTDTQYF.

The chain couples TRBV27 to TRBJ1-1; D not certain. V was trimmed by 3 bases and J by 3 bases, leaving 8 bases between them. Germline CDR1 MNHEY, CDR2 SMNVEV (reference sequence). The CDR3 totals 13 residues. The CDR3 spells CASSFSVDTEAFF. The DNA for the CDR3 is TGTGCCAGCAGTTTCTCTGTGGACACTGAAGCTTTCTTT.

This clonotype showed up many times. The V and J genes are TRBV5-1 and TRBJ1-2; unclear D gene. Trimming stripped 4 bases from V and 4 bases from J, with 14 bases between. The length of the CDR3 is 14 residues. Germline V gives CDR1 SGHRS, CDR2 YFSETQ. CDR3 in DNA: TGCGCCAGCAGCCCCGGCGGCAGGATCTATGGCTACACCTTC. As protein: CASSPGGRIYGYTF.

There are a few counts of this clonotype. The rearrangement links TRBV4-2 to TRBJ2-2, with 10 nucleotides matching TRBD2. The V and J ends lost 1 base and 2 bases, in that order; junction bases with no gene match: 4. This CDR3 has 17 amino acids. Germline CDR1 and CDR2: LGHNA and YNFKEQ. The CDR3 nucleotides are TGTGCCAGCAGCCAAGTGCTAGCGGGGGCCAACACCGGGGAGCTGTTTTTT. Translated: CASSQVLAGANTGELFF.

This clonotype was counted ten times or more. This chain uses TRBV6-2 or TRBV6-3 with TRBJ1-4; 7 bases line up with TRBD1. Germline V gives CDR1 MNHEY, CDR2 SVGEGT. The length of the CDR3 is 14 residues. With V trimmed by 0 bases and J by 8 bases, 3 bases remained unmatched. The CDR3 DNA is TGTGCCAGCAGTTACTCGTGGGACAGCGAAAAACTGTTTTTT. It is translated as CASSYSWDSEKLFF.

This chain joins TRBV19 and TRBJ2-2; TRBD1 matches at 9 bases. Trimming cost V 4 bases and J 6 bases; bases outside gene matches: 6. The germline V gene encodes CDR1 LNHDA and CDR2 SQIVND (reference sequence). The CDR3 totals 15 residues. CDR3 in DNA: TGTGCCAGTAGTACCCGGGACAGGGAGGCCGGGGAGCTGTTTTTT. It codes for CASSTRDREAGELFF.

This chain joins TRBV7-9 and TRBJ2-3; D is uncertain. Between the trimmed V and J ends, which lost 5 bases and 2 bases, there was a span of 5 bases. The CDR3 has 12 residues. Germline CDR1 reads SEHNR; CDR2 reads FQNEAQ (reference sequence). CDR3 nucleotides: TGTGCCAGCAGCCGCGTCACAGATACGCAGTATTTT. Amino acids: CASSRVTDTQYF.

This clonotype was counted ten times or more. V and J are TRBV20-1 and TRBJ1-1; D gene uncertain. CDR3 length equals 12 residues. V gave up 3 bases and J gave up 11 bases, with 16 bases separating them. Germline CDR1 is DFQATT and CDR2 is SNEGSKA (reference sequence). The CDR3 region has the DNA TGCAGTGCTAGTGAGGATCTGCTCATGGCTTTCTTT. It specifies CSASEDLLMAFF.

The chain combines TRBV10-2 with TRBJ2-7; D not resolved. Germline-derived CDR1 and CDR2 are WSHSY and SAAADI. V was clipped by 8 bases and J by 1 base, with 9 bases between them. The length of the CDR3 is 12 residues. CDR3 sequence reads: CASSDGSYEQYF. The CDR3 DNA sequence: TGCGCCAGCTCCGACGGGTCCTACGAGCAGTACTTC.

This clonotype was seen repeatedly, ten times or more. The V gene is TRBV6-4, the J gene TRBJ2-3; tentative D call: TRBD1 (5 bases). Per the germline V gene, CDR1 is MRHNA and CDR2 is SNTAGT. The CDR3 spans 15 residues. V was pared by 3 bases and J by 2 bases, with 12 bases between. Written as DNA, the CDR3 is TGTGCCAGCAGTGAAAAGACAGAAAACACAGATACGCAGTATTTT. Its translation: CASSEKTENTDTQYF.

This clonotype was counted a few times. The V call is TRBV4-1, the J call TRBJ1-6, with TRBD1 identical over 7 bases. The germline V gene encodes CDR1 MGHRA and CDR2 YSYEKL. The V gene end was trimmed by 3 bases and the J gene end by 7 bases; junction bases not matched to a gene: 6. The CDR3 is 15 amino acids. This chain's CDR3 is CASSQTGSGNSPLHF. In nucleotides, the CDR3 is TGCGCCAGCAGCCAGACAGGGTCTGGCAATTCACCCCTCCACTTT.

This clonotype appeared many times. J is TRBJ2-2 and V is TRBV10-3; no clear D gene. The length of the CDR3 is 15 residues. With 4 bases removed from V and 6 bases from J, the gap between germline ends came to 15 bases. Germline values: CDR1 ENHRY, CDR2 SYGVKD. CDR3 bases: TGTGCCATCAGTGGCCGCCAGGTTCCAGCCGGGGAGCTGTTTTTT. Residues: CAISGRQVPAGELFF.

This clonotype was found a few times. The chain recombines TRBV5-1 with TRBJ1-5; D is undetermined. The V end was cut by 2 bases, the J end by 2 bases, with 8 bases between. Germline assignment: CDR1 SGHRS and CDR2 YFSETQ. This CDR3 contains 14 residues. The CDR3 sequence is CASSLRSGNQPQHF. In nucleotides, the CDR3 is TGCGCCAGCAGCTTAAGGTCCGGCAATCAGCCCCAGCATTTT.

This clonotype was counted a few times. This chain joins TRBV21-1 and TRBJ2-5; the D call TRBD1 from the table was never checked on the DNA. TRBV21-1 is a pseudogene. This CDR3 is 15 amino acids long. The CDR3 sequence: CAYPNFGTQQETQYF. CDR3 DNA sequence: TGTGCCTACCCAAACTTCGGGACGCAACAAGAGACCCAGTACTTC.

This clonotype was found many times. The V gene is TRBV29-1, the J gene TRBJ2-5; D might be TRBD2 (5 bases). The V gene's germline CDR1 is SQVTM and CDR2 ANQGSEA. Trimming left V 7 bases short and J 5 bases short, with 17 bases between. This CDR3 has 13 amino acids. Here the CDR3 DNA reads TGCAGCGCACGGCCCCCCTGGGAGGAGACCCAGTACTTC. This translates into CSARPPWEETQYF. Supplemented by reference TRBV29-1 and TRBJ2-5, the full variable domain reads SAVISQKPSRDICQRGTSLTIQCQVDSQVTMMFWYRQQPGQSLTLIATANQGSEATYESGFVIDKFPISRPNLTFSTLTVSNMSPEDSSIYLCSARPPWEETQYFGPGTRLLVL.

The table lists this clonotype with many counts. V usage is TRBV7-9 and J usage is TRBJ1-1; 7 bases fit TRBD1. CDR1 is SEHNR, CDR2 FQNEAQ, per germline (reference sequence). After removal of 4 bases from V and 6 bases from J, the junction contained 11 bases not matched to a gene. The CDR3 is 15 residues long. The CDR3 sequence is CASSSGQGGNAEAFF. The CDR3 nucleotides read TGTGCCAGCAGCTCCGGTCAGGGGGGTAACGCTGAAGCTTTCTTT.

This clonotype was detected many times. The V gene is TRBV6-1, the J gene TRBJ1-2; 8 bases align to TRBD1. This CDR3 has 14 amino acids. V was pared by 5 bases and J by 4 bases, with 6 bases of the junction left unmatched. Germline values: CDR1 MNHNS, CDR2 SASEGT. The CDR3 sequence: CASSPTGDTYGYTF. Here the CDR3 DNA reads TGTGCCAGCAGTCCGACAGGGGATACCTATGGCTACACCTTC.

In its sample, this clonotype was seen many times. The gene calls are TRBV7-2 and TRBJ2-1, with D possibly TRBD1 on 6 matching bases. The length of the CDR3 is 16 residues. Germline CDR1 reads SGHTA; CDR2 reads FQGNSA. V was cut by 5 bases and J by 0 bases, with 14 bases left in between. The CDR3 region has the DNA TGTGCCAGCAGCAGGGCGACAGGAAGCTCCTACAATGAGCAGTTCTTC. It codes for CASSRATGSSYNEQFF. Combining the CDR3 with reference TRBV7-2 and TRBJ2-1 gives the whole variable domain GAGVSQSPSNKVTEKGKDVELRCDPISGHTALYWYRQSLGQGLEFLIYFQGNSAPDKSGLPSDRFSAERTGGSVSTLTIQRTQQEDSAVYLCASSRATGSSYNEQFFGPGTRLTVL.

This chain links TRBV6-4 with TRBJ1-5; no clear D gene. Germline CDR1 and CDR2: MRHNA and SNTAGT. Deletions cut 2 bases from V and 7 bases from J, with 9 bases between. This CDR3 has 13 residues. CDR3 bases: TGTGCCAGCAGTGACCAGATCGGGCAGCCCCAGCATTTT. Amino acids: CASSDQIGQPQHF.

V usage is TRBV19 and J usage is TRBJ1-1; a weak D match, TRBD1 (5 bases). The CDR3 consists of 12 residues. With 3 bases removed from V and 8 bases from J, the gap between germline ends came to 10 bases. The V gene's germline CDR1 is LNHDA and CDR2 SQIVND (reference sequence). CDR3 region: CASSIRYREAFF. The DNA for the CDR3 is TGTGCCAGTAGTATCCGCTACAGGGAAGCTTTCTTT.

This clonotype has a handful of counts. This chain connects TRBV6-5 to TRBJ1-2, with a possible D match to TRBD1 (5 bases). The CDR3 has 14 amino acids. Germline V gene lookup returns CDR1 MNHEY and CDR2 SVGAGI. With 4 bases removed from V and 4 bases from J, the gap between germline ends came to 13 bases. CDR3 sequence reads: CASSLDRYSYGYTF. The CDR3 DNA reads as TGTGCCAGCAGTTTAGACAGATACTCCTATGGCTACACCTTC.

The CDR3 is CASSPSTGKFGYTF. CDR3 coding DNA: TGTGCCAGCAGTCCCTCGACAGGGAAGTTTGGCTACACCTTC. V is TRBV6-5 and J is TRBJ1-2; 7 bases match TRBD1. The V gene end was trimmed by 5 bases and the J gene end by 7 bases; junction bases not matched to a gene: 10. The germline V gene encodes CDR1 MNHEY and CDR2 SVGAGI. This CDR3 contains 14 residues.

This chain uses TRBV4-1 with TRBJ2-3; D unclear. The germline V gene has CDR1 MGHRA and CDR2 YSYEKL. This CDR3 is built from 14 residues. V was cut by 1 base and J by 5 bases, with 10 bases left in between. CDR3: CASSQGRELDTQYF. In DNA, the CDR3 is TGCGCCAGCAGCCAAGGCCGAGAATTAGATACGCAGTATTTT.

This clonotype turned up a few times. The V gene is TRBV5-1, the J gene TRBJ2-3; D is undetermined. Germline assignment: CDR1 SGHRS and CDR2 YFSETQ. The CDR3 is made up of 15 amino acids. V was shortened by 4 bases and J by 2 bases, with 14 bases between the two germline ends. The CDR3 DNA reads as TGCGCCAGCAGCCCACGGACCCCCCACACAGATACGCAGTATTTT. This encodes CASSPRTPHTDTQYF.

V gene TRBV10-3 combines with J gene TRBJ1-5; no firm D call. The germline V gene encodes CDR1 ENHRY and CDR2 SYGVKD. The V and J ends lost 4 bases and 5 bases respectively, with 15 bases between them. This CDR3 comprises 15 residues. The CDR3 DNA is TGTGCCATCAGTGCCTTTCTATCCAAGGATCAGCCCCAGCATTTT. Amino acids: CAISAFLSKDQPQHF.

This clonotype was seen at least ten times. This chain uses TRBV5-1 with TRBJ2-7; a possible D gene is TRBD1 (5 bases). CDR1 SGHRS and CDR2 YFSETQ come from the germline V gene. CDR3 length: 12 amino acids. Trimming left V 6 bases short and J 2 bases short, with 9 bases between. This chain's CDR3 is CASKDSTYEQYF. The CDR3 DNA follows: TGCGCCAGCAAAGACAGCACCTACGAGCAGTACTTC.

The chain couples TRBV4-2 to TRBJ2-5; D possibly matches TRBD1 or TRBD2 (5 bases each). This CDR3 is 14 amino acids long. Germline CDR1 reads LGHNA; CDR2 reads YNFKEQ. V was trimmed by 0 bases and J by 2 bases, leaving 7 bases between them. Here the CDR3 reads CASSQDEGQETQYF. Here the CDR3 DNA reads TGTGCCAGCAGCCAAGACGAGGGGCAAGAGACCCAGTACTTC.

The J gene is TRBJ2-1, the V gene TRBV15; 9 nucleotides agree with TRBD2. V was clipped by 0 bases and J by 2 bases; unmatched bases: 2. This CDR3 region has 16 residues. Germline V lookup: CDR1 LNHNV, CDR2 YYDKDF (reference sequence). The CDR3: CATSRDRGGAYNEQFF. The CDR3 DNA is TGTGCCACCAGCAGAGATCGCGGGGGGGCCTACAATGAGCAGTTCTTC. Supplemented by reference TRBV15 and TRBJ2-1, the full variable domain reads DAMVIQNPRYQVTQFGKPVTLSCSQTLNHNVMYWYQQKSSQAPKLLFHYYDKDFNNEADTPDNFQSRRPNTSFCFLDIRSPGLGDTAMYLCATSRDRGGAYNEQFFGPGTRLTVL.

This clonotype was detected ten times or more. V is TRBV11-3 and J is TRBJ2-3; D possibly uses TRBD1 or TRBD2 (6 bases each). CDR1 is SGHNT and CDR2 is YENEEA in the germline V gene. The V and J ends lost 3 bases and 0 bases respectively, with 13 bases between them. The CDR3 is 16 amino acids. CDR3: CASSFGGLASTDTQYF. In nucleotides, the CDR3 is TGTGCCAGCAGCTTCGGGGGCCTCGCTAGCACAGATACGCAGTATTTT.

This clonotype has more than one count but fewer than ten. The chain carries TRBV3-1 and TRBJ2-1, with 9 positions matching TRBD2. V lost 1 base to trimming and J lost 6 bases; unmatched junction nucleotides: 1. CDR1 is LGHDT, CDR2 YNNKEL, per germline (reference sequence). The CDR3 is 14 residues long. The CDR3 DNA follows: TGTGCCAGCAGCCAAGTGCGGGGGGGCAATGAGCAGTTCTTC. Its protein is CASSQVRGGNEQFF.

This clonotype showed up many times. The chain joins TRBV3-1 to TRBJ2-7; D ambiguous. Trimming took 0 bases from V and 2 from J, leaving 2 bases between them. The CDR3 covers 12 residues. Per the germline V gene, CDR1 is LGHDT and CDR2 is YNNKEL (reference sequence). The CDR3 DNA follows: TGTGCCAGCAGCCAAGACACCTACGAGCAGTACTTC. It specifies CASSQDTYEQYF.

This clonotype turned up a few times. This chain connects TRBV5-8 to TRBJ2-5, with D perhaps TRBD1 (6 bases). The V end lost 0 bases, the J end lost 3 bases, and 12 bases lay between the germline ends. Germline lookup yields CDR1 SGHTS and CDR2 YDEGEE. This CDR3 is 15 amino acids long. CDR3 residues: CASSLGTETKETQYF. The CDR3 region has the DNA TGTGCCAGCAGCTTGGGGACAGAGACAAAAGAGACCCAGTACTTC.